One sample yielded the 29 T cell receptor beta chains listed below, sequenced in a study of T-cell memory formation after mild COVID-19 listed by TCRdb under 2021. The library was obtained by 5' RACE. Sequencing was carried out with an Illumina NovaSeq 6000. Clones were called with MiXCR by TCRdb after fastp trimmed the public reads at Q25, and only in-frame beta chains were retained. Each entry merges the rows of one CDR3 protein and shows their most common DNA and genes. This sample comprises fewer than 140,000 distinct CDR3 sequences, more than 15% of them detected only once. The biggest ten clones account for 28% of the sample. The material sequenced was PBMCs or a T cell subset sorted from them (not recorded which). All receptors derive from an adult woman who had mild COVID-19 (a few samples of this study predate the infection). The sample titles of this study are shuffled in the database, so cell type and time point are left out; the donor was told from shared clones.

This sequence joins TRBV4-1 and TRBJ1-4; 9 nucleotides align to TRBD1. Germline-derived CDR1 and CDR2 are MGHRA and YSYEKL. Trimming at V came to 3 bases and at J to 5 bases, leaving 7 bases not matched to a gene. The CDR3 is 16 amino acids. The CDR3 nucleotides read TGCGCCAGCAGCCAGGCCTGGGACAGGGAGAATGAAAAACTGTTTTTT. It encodes CASSQAWDRENEKLFF.

This clonotype was observed a handful of times. The genes are TRBV29-1 and TRBJ2-7; D unresolved. The CDR3 is 13 amino acids. Germline CDR1 and CDR2: SQVTM and ANQGSEA. Deletions cut 6 bases from V and 4 bases from J, with 16 bases between. CDR3 DNA sequence: TGCAGCGTCGTTCCCACCGGCAAGTACGAGCAGTACTTC. Amino acids: CSVVPTGKYEQYF.

This chain joins TRBV11-2 and TRBJ1-4; D ambiguous. V dropped 4 bases and J dropped 3 bases, with 15 bases sitting between them. The V gene's germline CDR1 is SGHAT and CDR2 FQNNGV. CDR3 length equals 16 residues. The CDR3 bases are TGTGCCAGCAGCTCACAAATGGACGGTCCTAATGAAAAACTGTTTTTT. Encoded protein: CASSSQMDGPNEKLFF.

The chain links TRBV6-2 or TRBV6-3 to TRBJ2-1, with 7 bases aligning to TRBD1. Germline V gene data show CDR1 as MNHEY and CDR2 as SVGEGT. The V segment lost 0 bases and the J segment 4 bases; nucleotides outside the gene matches: 6. There are 16 residues in the CDR3. CDR3 coding DNA: TGTGCCAGCAGTTACTCGACAGGGATTGGGTACAATGAGCAGTTCTTC. Its translation is CASSYSTGIGYNEQFF.

This clonotype showed up just a few times. This CDR3 reads CASSHRLSSVVGELFF. CDR3 nucleotide sequence: TGTGCCAGCAGCCATCGACTTTCTAGCGTAGTCGGGGAGCTGTTTTTT. This sequence joins TRBV3-1 and TRBJ2-2, with TRBD2 as a possible D gene (6 bases). The length of the CDR3 is 16 residues. Trimming took off 3 bases at V and 7 bases at J, with 18 bases between the two ends. In germline, CDR1 is LGHDT, CDR2 YNNKEL (reference sequence).

The chain links TRBV6-6 to TRBJ2-3; no definite D call. V lost 2 bases to trimming and J lost 2 bases, with 8 bases between them. CDR1 MNHNY and CDR2 SVGAGI come from the germline V gene (reference sequence). The CDR3 sequence is 14 residues long. CDR3 amino acids: CASSYGGSTDTQYF. CDR3 DNA sequence: TGTGCCAGCAGTTACGGCGGCTCCACAGATACGCAGTATTTT.

The gene calls are TRBV12-3 or TRBV12-4 and TRBJ1-1, with D possibly matching TRBD1 (5 bases). V dropped 3 bases and J dropped 6 bases, with 14 bases sitting between them. The CDR3 consists of 14 residues. The chain's CDR3 is CASSLGEGISEAFF. The CDR3 bases are TGTGCCAGCAGTTTGGGGGAGGGGATCTCTGAAGCTTTCTTT.

This clonotype was recorded a few times. The genes are TRBV11-2 and TRBJ2-3; no definite D call. The CDR3 loop spans 11 amino acids. V lost 7 bases and J 7 bases, leaving 9 bases between the germline ends. The germline CDR1 and CDR2 sequences are SGHAT and FQNNGV. The CDR3 spells CASILGNTQYF. CDR3 coding DNA: TGTGCCAGCATCTTGGGAAATACGCAGTATTTT.

This clonotype was seen only a few times. The rearrangement uses TRBV11-2 and TRBJ2-7, with 8 bases fitting TRBD2. The CDR3 loop spans 17 amino acids. The germline gives CDR1 SGHAT, CDR2 FQNNGV. V shed 3 bases and J 6 bases; nucleotides not matched to a gene: 16. CDR3 in amino acids: CASSFGVSLAGEGEQYF. As DNA, the CDR3 is TGTGCCAGCAGCTTCGGTGTCAGCCTAGCGGGCGAGGGCGAGCAGTACTTC.

A few counts support this clonotype. The chain is built from TRBV25-1 and TRBJ2-1; 11 positions agree with TRBD2. V gave up 8 bases and J gave up 0 bases; unmatched junction bases: 6. The CDR3 loop spans 16 amino acids. The germline gives CDR1 MGHDK, CDR2 SYGVNS. In DNA form, the CDR3 reads TGTGCCAGCGAAACGACTAGCGGGATCTCCTACAATGAGCAGTTCTTC. Its protein product is CASETTSGISYNEQFF.

This clonotype has just a few counts. V usage is TRBV6-6 and J usage is TRBJ1-6; 7 bases line up with TRBD1. CDR1 is MNHNY and CDR2 is SVGAGI in the germline V gene (reference sequence). The CDR3 runs to 15 residues. With 6 bases clipped from V and 3 bases from J, the junction kept 5 bases outside the gene matches. CDR3 nucleotides: TGTGCCAGCAGGGGGGGACAGAGCTATAATTCACCCCTCCACTTT. This sequence encodes CASRGGQSYNSPLHF.

This clonotype was detected only a few times. This chain uses TRBV2 with TRBJ2-7; D remains unclear. V dropped 9 bases and J dropped 4 bases, with 22 bases sitting between them. The CDR3 has 15 residues. Germline V gene data show CDR1 as SNHLY and CDR2 as FYNNEI. The CDR3 is CASVRNPTVGYEQYF. The CDR3, as DNA: TGTGCCAGTGTCCGGAATCCCACGGTAGGGTACGAGCAGTACTTC.

The genes are TRBV9 and TRBJ2-2, with 8 nucleotides matching TRBD2. Trimming removed 2 bases from V and 4 bases from J; junction bases left unmatched: 7. The CDR3 loop spans 16 amino acids. Germline assignment: CDR1 SGDLS and CDR2 YYNGEE. CDR3 bases: TGTGCCAGCAGCGTCGTAGCGGGAATGGGCACCGGGGAGCTGTTTTTT. Translated, it gives CASSVVAGMGTGELFF.

The chain is built from TRBV20-1 and TRBJ1-1; D gene unclear. The V end was cut by 3 bases, the J end by 1 base, with 9 bases between. This CDR3 has 13 amino acids. Per the germline V gene, CDR1 is DFQATT and CDR2 is SNEGSKA (reference sequence). DNA for the CDR3: TGCAGTGCTAGTACCGAACGGAACACTGAAGCTTTCTTT. The encoded protein is CSASTERNTEAFF.

Many counts were recorded for this clonotype. The CDR3 DNA is TGCAGTGCCGCTAGAGGGGGGGAGGGCGACACTGAAGCTTTCTTT. Translation gives CSAARGGEGDTEAFF. The chain is built from TRBV20-1 and TRBJ1-1, with D possibly TRBD1 on 6 matching bases. CDR1 is DFQATT and CDR2 is SNEGSKA in the germline V gene (reference sequence). V lost 6 bases, J lost 3 bases, and 20 bases lay in between. This CDR3 has 15 amino acids.

A few counts support this clonotype. This chain links TRBV27 with TRBJ1-1; D is unresolved. The CDR3 sequence is 12 residues long. Germline V CDR1 and CDR2: MNHEY, SMNVEV (reference sequence). V dropped 6 bases and J dropped 4 bases, with 9 bases sitting between them. CDR3 amino acids: CASRGEGTEAFF. CDR3 DNA sequence: TGTGCCAGCAGGGGAGAGGGCACTGAAGCTTTCTTT.

This clonotype has a handful of counts. The chain uses TRBV2 and TRBJ1-1; D is ambiguous. Trimming removed 7 bases at V and 2 bases at J, with 5 bases between. The CDR3 totals 11 residues. Germline assignment: CDR1 SNHLY and CDR2 FYNNEI. In DNA, the CDR3 is TGTGCCAGCATCTTTAACACTGAAGCTTTCTTT. Protein sequence: CASIFNTEAFF.

The J gene is TRBJ1-1, the V gene TRBV7-9, with D hard to call. Per the germline V gene, CDR1 is SEHNR and CDR2 is FQNEAQ (reference sequence). The CDR3 is made up of 16 amino acids. The V end lost 2 bases, the J end lost 6 bases, and 19 bases lay between the germline ends. CDR3 nucleotide sequence: TGTGCCAGCAGCTTATCTTTTGAGTCTAGGTGGCCTGAAGCTTTCTTT. It specifies CASSLSFESRWPEAFF.

This clonotype showed up many times. The chain has TRBV4-2 and TRBJ2-2, with D tentatively TRBD2 (5 bases). Trimming left V 4 bases short and J 0 bases short, with 12 bases between. The germline V gene has CDR1 LGHNA and CDR2 YNFKEQ. The CDR3 consists of 16 residues. Here the CDR3 DNA reads TGTGCCAGCAGCCCCTCCTCCGGGGCGAACACCGGGGAGCTGTTTTTT. Amino acid sequence: CASSPSSGANTGELFF.

This clonotype has just a few counts. The CDR3, as DNA: TGTGCCAGCAGTTTGGACAGGGGGCCCCAGCCCCAGCATTTT. It is translated as CASSLDRGPQPQHF. The chain joins TRBV28 to TRBJ1-5; 11 nucleotides agree with TRBD1. The junction had 2 bases not matched to a gene; V was cut back by 3 bases and J by 7 bases. Germline CDR1 is MDHEN and CDR2 is SYDVKM. There are 14 residues in the CDR3.

This clonotype was observed a few times. For the CDR3, the DNA is TGTGCCAGCAGCAGGACTAGCGGGGGGCCAGGAGAGACCCAGTACTTC. This translates into CASSRTSGGPGETQYF. J is TRBJ2-5 and V is TRBV7-9, with 14 nucleotides matching TRBD2. The CDR3 covers 16 residues. Trimming cost V 5 bases and J 4 bases; bases outside gene matches: 6. The germline V gene encodes CDR1 SEHNR and CDR2 FQNEAQ (reference sequence).

The chain has TRBV24-1 and TRBJ2-2; 9 nucleotides match TRBD2. From germline, CDR1 is KGHDR and CDR2 SFDVKD. CDR3 length: 16 residues. V lost 2 bases and J lost 5; bases outside the gene matches: 5. The CDR3 sequence is CATSDSGGRGTGELFF. The DNA for the CDR3 is TGTGCCACCAGTGATTCTGGCGGGAGGGGTACCGGGGAGCTGTTTTTT.

This clonotype appeared a few times. The chain employs TRBV7-2 and TRBJ2-5; 7 positions agree with TRBD1. The germline V gene encodes CDR1 SGHTA and CDR2 FQGNSA. The CDR3 is 16 residues long. The trim removed 4 bases at V and 0 bases at J, leaving 8 bases unmatched. The chain's CDR3 is CASSSDGTADQETQYF. CDR3 bases: TGTGCCAGCAGCTCCGACGGGACAGCGGACCAAGAGACCCAGTACTTC.

In this sample, this clonotype turned up a few times. The rearrangement links TRBV11-2 to TRBJ2-1; 9 positions agree with TRBD2. V shed 1 base, J shed 8 bases, and the junction held 6 bases outside the gene matches. CDR3 length: 15 residues. Looked up from germline, CDR1 is SGHAT and CDR2 is FQNNGV. In DNA, the CDR3 is TGTGCCAGCAGCTTAGGGGCAGCGGGAGGATATGAGCAGTTCTTC. Translating gives CASSLGAAGGYEQFF.

Only a few counts were recorded for this clonotype. The rearrangement links TRBV29-1 to TRBJ2-1; 9 bases match TRBD1. V was pared by 3 bases and J by 4 bases, with 10 bases of the junction left unmatched. The CDR3 runs 16 residues. Looked up from germline, CDR1 is SQVTM and CDR2 is ANQGSEA. In DNA, the CDR3 is TGCAGCGTTGAGAGAGACGGGACAGGGCTGTACAATGAGCAGTTCTTC. Protein: CSVERDGTGLYNEQFF.

The chain couples TRBV5-1 to TRBJ1-1, with 7 bases fitting TRBD1. V was clipped by 1 base and J by 1 base; unmatched bases: 4. Germline V CDR1 and CDR2: SGHRS, YFSETQ. The CDR3 extends over 15 amino acids. The DNA for the CDR3 is TGCGCCAGCAGCTTGACAGGGGATTGGAACACTGAAGCTTTCTTT. Protein sequence: CASSLTGDWNTEAFF.

This clonotype was observed a few times. The V call is TRBV6-2 or TRBV6-3, the J call TRBJ2-2; 13 bases are a match to TRBD2. The germline CDR1 and CDR2 sequences are MNHEY and SVGEGT. This CDR3 has 19 residues. V dropped 4 bases and J dropped 3; count of bases not matched to a gene: 11. CDR3 bases: TGTGCCAGCAGTTCTAGACTAGCGGGAGGTAGTGGAGACACCGGGGAGCTGTTTTTT. Translated: CASSSRLAGGSGDTGELFF.

With respect to this clonotype: Germline is not matched at one junction end, which may reflect a read error. The rearrangement uses TRBV12-3 or TRBV12-4 and TRBJ2-3; D gene unclear. This CDR3 has 12 residues. The CDR3 spells CSSSRVVDTQYF. Written as DNA, the CDR3 is TGTTCCAGCAGCCGCGTTGTAGATACGCAGTATTTT.

This clonotype occurred a few times. This rearrangement joins TRBV5-1 to TRBJ1-2, with TRBD1 as a possible D gene (6 bases). The length of the CDR3 is 15 residues. Germline CDR1 is SGHRS and CDR2 is YFSETQ. V gave up 3 bases and J gave up 8 bases, with 20 bases separating them. CDR3 bases: TGCGCCAGCAGCTCCCCGGGACACCCCCAGCAGGGCTACACCTTC. It yields the protein CASSSPGHPQQGYTF.